This TCR beta chain was profiled in a study of beta chain features in type 1 diabetes. Study context: Across every sample, almost 110,000,000 sorted cells were examined in total. Study-wide findings and caveats: A greater similarity of naive, central memory and Treg TCRB repertoires was seen among patients than among healthy donors. A moderate, significant TCRB CDR3 shortening appeared in type 1 diabetes across four CD4+ subsets. Patients and controls would share equally any PCR tilt toward shorter templates.

Sequenced material consisted of expressed TCRB transcripts (all of the isolated RNA was reverse transcribed). Some clones are missing from TCRdb's copy, which holds only in-frame ones; the method was immunoSEQ multiplex PCR. Here the sample spans 95,000 to 150,000 clones, 15% to 20% being singletons. In this sample, this clone turned up a few times. The antigen is undetermined. The TCR was taken from a man in his late teens or twenties with type 1 diabetes. Sequenced: central memory CD4+ T cells from blood.

The chain's CDR3 is CAWDRNEQFF. In nucleotides, the CDR3 is TGTGCCTGGGATCGTAATGAGCAGTTCTTC. The chain links TRBV30 to TRBJ2-1; no reliable D call. This CDR3 is 10 amino acids long. The germline V and J ends were trimmed by 5 bases and 7 bases, with 6 bases remaining between them. Looked up from germline, CDR1 is GTSNPN and CDR2 is SVGIG (reference sequence).